Listed below are T cell receptor beta chains from one sample, sequenced in a study of low-dose radiotherapy and immunotherapy resistance in tumors. TCRdb redid the calling of the reads with MiXCR, one entry per CDR3 protein. This sample has 80,000 or so distinct CDR3 sequences, with 15% to 20% found just once. Sequenced material: PBMCs, taken after low-dose radiotherapy plus immunotherapy. The receptors derive from a male donor with prostate cancer. Both conserved end residues are part of each CDR3. A D gene is named only where the DNA matches it firmly. Some rows mark clone size as missing; the rest say once, few, many or name a class of expanded clone.

D	V	size	J	DNA	CDR3
-	TRBV6-2/TRBV6-3	once	TRBJ1-1	TGTGCCAGCAGACAAATACAGAACACTGAAGCTTTCTTT	CASRQIQNTEAFF
-	TRBV7-9	many	TRBJ1-6	TGTGCCAGCAGCTTTGGGGAGACTCCAAATTCACCCCTCCACTTT	CASSFGETPNSPLHF
TRBD1	TRBV28	-	TRBJ2-3	TGTGCCAGCAGGACAGGGGCCTTAGGCACAGATACGCAGTATTTT	CASRTGALGTDTQYF
-	TRBV12-3/TRBV12-4	many	TRBJ1-2	TGTGCCAGCTCCCTAGGGAGGGCGAACTATGGCTACACCTTC	CASSLGRANYGYTF
TRBD2	TRBV27	-	TRBJ2-1	TGTGCCACTACCGGGACTAGCGGGAGGAGCTCCTACAATGAGCAGTTCTTC	CATTGTSGRSSYNEQFF
TRBD1	TRBV28	many	TRBJ1-6	TGTGCCAGCAGGGCGGGGACAGGGGACAATTCACCCCTCCACTTT	CASRAGTGDNSPLHF
-	TRBV2	many	TRBJ1-2	TGTGCCAGCAGTGAAGAAAACAGTGCTGGCTACACCTTC	CASSEENSAGYTF
TRBD2	TRBV6-5	many	TRBJ2-7	TGTGCCAGCAGTTACCTCCCGCGGATCTTAGGTAGCGGGAGGGCCCCCTACGAGCAGTACTTC	CASSYLPRILGSGRAPYEQYF
TRBD1	TRBV6-8	many	TRBJ2-5	TGTGCCGCCAGGGGGGAGACCCAGTACTTC	CAARGETQYF
TRBD2	TRBV7-2	many	TRBJ2-5	TGTGCCAGCAGCGTGGCAGGGACTAGAGAGCAAGAGACCCAGTACTTC	CASSVAGTREQETQYF
TRBD2	TRBV20-1	many	TRBJ2-3	TGCAGTGCTAGCCTCATTACCGGGACTAAAAATACAGATACGCAGTATTTT	CSASLITGTKNTDTQYF
-	TRBV12-3/TRBV12-4	many	TRBJ2-6	TGTGCCAGCAGCTACTACAGCTCTGGGGCCAACGTCCTGACTTTC	CASSYYSSGANVLTF
-	TRBV2	many	TRBJ2-3	TGTGCCAGCAGTGACGAGGGTACAGATACGCAGTATTTT	CASSDEGTDTQYF
-	TRBV28	many	TRBJ1-1	TGTGCCAGCAGAGAGGGGGGCCTGAACACTGAAGCTTTCTTT	CASREGGLNTEAFF
TRBD2	TRBV2	few	TRBJ2-3	TGTGCCAGCAACCTGGCGGGAGGGCCGGCAGATACGCAGTATTTT	CASNLAGGPADTQYF
TRBD1	TRBV18	many	TRBJ2-1	TGTGCCAGCTCACCTGGGACAGGGGGAAATGAGCAGTTCTTC	CASSPGTGGNEQFF
-	TRBV30	many	TRBJ1-6	TGTGCCTGGGGAAGGGACGTTTGGAGGAATTCACCCCTCCACTTT	CAWGRDVWRNSPLHF
TRBD2	TRBV24-1	many	TRBJ2-3	TGTGCCACGGGGAGGGACAGCACAGATACGCAGTATTTT	CATGRDSTDTQYF
-	TRBV20-1	many	TRBJ2-7	TGCCAGATAAAGGACCGTACTAGGGGCGAGCAGTACTTC	CQIKDRTRGEQYF
-	TRBV20-1	-	TRBJ2-5	TGCAGTGCTAGTACAGGCAGGGACTTCCAAGAGACCCAGTACTTC	CSASTGRDFQETQYF
-	TRBV19	many	TRBJ2-1	TGTGCCAGTAGTATAGAGACGGGAGACTCCAATGAGCAGTTCTTC	CASSIETGDSNEQFF
-	TRBV20-1	many	TRBJ2-7	TGCAGTGCTAAGGTTCAGTACGAGCAGTACTTC	CSAKVQYEQYF
TRBD2	TRBV4-1	many	TRBJ2-3	TGCGCCAGCAGCCAAGATGCAGGCGGGAGAGCCACAGATACGCAGTATTTT	CASSQDAGGRATDTQYF
TRBD2	TRBV28	-	TRBJ2-3	TGTGCCAGCAGCTACGACGGGAGGGTCATGGGCACAGATACGCAGTATTTT	CASSYDGRVMGTDTQYF
TRBD1	TRBV10-3	many	TRBJ1-1	TGTGCCATCACCCAGACAGGGGGGTTCGACACTGAAGCTTTCTTT	CAITQTGGFDTEAFF
-	TRBV14	many	TRBJ1-1	TGTGCCAGCAGCCAGGTCGGAAGGACTGAAGCTTTCTTT	CASSQVGRTEAFF
TRBD2	TRBV3-1	many	TRBJ2-1	TGTGCCACCTCCCCCGGGAGGGCCTCTGATGAGCAGTTCTTC	CATSPGRASDEQFF
TRBD1	TRBV27	-	TRBJ2-6	TGTGCCAGCAGTCCACGGAGGACAGGGGGTCCCTCTGGGGCCAACGTCCTGACTTTC	CASSPRRTGGPSGANVLTF
TRBD2	TRBV5-4	few	TRBJ2-7	TGTGCCAGCAGCTTGGATACTAGCGGCCTAATCTTC	CASSLDTSGLIF
TRBD2	TRBV3-1	many	TRBJ2-7	TGTGCCAGCAGCCAGGCCAGACTAGCGGGATCCCACGAGCAGTACTTC	CASSQARLAGSHEQYF
TRBD1	TRBV18	many	TRBJ1-1	TGTGCCAGCTCACCAACTACCAAGGGGGCCGCTGTCTTGGATGGCACTGAAGCTTTCTTT	CASSPTTKGAAVLDGTEAFF
TRBD1	TRBV2	-	TRBJ2-5	TGTGCCAGCAGGGGACAGCAAGAGACCCAGTACTTC	CASRGQQETQYF
TRBD2	TRBV20-1	many	TRBJ2-1	TGCAGTGCTAGCGGCAACGTGGGGACTAGCGGGATGAGAGTCTACAATGAGCAGTTCTTC	CSASGNVGTSGMRVYNEQFF
-	TRBV7-2	many	TRBJ2-7	TGTGCCAGCAGCTTAGACTACGGGAAATCCTACGAGCAGTACTTC	CASSLDYGKSYEQYF
TRBD2	TRBV7-2	many	TRBJ2-2	TGTGCCAGCAGCACGAACGCGGGAGGGGTTTCCGGGGAGCTGTTTTTT	CASSTNAGGVSGELFF
-	TRBV13	-	TRBJ1-2	TGTGCCAGCAGCCTAGGGCCCTATGGCTACACCTTC	CASSLGPYGYTF
-	TRBV5-6	few	TRBJ2-3	TGTGCCAGCAGCCCGGGGGTCATTTGGGCGGGATCCACAGATACGCAGTATTTT	CASSPGVIWAGSTDTQYF
TRBD1	TRBV6-6	many	TRBJ2-1	TGTGCCAGCAGTGCGCGTCCGGGACAGTCCTACAATGAGCAGTTCTTC	CASSARPGQSYNEQFF